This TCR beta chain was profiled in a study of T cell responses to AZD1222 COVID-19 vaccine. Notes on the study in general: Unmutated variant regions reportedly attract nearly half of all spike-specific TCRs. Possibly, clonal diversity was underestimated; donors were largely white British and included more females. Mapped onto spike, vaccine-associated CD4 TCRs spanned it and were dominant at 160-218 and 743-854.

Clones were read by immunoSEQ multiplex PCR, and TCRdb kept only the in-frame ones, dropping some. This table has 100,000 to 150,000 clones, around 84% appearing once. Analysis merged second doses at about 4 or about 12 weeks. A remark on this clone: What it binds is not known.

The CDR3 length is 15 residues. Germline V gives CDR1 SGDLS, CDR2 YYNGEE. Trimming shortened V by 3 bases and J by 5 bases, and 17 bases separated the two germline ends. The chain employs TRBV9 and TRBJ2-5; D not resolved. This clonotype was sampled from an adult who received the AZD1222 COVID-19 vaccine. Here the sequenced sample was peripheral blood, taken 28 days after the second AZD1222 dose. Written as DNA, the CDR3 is TGTGCCAGCAGCGCCCGTTACGAGGCTGGGGAGACCCAGTACTTC. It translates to CASSARYEAGETQYF.